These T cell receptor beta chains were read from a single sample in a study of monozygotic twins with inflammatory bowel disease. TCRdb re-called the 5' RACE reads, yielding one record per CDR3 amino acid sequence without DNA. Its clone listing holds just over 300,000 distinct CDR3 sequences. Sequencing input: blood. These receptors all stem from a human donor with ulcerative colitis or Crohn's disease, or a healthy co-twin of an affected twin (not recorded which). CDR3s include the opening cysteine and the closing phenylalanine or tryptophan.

CASSRNLEKHNEQFF | TRBJ2-1 | TRBV3-1
CASSLEGQANTEAFF | TRBJ1-1 | TRBV5-6
CASSPRTGRQETQYF | TRBJ2-5 | TRBV9
CATSRTGQGYEQYF | TRBJ2-7 | TRBV15
CATSEAGPQADTQYF | TRBJ2-3 | TRBV24-1
CASSLGLGSTYEQYF | TRBJ2-7 | TRBV27
CATSEPVVPYEQYF | TRBJ2-7 | TRBV24-1
CASSATRGGINQPQHF | TRBJ1-5 | TRBV7-9
CASSLTQGAGLNSPLHF | TRBJ1-6 | TRBV27
CASRSYGTSGNTIYF | TRBJ1-3 | TRBV12-3/TRBV12-4
CASSFYADYNEQFF | TRBJ2-1 | TRBV7-9
CASSLLSGGLNEQFF | TRBJ2-1 | TRBV5-1
CASSLLGDNSYEQYF | TRBJ2-7 | TRBV7-2
CASSVIETSGPTDTQYF | TRBJ2-3 | TRBV12-3/TRBV12-4
CSGAAEVGPQHF | TRBJ1-5 | TRBV20-1
CASSPIWETQYF | TRBJ2-5 | TRBV3-1
CSADLAGGAPEQFF | TRBJ2-1 | TRBV20-1
CASSFRGDSHEQYF | TRBJ2-7 | TRBV5-1